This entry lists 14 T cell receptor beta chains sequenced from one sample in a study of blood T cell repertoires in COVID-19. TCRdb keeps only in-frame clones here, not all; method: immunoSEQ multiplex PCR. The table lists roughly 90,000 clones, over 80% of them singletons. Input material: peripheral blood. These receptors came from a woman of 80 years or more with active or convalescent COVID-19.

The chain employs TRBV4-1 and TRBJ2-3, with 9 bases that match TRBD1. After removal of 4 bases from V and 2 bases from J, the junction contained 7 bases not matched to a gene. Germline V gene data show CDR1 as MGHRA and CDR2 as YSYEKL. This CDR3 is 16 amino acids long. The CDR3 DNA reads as TGCGCCAGCAGCCCGTCACAGGGGGCCCCCACAGATACGCAGTATTTT. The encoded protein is CASSPSQGAPTDTQYF.

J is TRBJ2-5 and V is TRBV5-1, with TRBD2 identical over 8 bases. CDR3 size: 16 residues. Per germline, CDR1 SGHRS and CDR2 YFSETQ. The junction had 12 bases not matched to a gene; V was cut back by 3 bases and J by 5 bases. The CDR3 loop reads CASSSLGGAGRETQYF. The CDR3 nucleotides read TGCGCCAGCAGCTCACTCGGGGGGGCAGGTCGGGAGACCCAGTACTTC.

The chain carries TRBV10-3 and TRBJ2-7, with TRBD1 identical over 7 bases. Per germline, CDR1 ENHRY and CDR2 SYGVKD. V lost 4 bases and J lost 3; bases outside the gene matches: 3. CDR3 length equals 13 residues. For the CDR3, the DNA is TGTGCCATCAGTGTTACAGGGGACTACGAGCAGTACTTC. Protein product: CAISVTGDYEQYF.

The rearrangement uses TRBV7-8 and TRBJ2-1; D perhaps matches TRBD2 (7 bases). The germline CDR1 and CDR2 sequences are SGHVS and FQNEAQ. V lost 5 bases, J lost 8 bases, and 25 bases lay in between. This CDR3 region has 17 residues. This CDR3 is CASSLSGAGGPLDEQFF. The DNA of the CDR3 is TGTGCCAGCAGCCTATCGGGGGCCGGGGGGCCTTTGGATGAGCAGTTCTTC. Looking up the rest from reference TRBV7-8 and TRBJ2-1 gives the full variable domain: GAGVSQSPRYKVAKRGQDVALRCDPISGHVSLFWYQQALGQGPEFLTYFQNEAQLDKSGLPSDRFFAERPEGSVSTLKIQRTQQEDSAVYLCASSLSGAGGPLDEQFFGPGTRLTVL.

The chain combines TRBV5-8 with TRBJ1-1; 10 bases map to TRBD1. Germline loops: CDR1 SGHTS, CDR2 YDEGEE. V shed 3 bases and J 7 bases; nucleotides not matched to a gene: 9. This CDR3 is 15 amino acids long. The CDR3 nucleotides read TGTGCCAGCAGCTGGGGGACAGGGGTGATGGGTGAAGCTTTCTTT. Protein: CASSWGTGVMGEAFF.

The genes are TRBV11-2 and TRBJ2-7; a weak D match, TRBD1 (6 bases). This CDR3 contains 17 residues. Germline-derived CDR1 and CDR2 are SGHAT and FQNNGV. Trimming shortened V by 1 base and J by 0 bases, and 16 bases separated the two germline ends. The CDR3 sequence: CASSLGQTGLSSYEQYF. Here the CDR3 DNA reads TGTGCCAGCAGCTTAGGGCAGACAGGACTTAGCTCCTACGAGCAGTACTTC. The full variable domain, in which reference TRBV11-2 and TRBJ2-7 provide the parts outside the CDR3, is EAGVAQSPRYKIIEKRQSVAFWCNPISGHATLYWYQQILGQGPKLLIQFQNNGVVDDSQLPKDRFSAERLKGVDSTLKIQPAKLEDSAVYLCASSLGQTGLSSYEQYFGPGTRLTVT.

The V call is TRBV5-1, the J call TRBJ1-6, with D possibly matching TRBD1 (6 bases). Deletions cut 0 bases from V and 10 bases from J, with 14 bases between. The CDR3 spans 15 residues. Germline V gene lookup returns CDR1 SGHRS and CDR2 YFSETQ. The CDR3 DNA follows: TGCGCCAGCAGCTTGGGTGGCAGGGGAGACTCACCCCTCCACTTT. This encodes CASSLGGRGDSPLHF.

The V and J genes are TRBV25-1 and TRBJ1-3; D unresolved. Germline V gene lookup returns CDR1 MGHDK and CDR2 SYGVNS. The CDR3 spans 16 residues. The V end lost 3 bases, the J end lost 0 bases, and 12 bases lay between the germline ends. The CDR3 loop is CASSDDRLYSGNTIYF. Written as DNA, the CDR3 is TGTGCCAGCAGTGATGACCGACTGTACTCTGGAAACACCATATATTTT.

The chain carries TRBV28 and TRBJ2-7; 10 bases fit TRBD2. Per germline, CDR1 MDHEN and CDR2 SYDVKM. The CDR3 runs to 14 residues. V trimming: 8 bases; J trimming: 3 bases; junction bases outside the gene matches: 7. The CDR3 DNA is TGTGCCAGCCAGAGCGGGGGGGGCATCTACGAGCAGTACTTC. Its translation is CASQSGGGIYEQYF. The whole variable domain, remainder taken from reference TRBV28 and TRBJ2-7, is DVKVTQSSRYLVKRTGEKVFLECVQDMDHENMFWYRQDPGLGLRLIYFSYDVKMKEKGDIPEGYSVSREKKERFSLILESASTNQTSMYLCASQSGGGIYEQYFGPGTRLTVT.

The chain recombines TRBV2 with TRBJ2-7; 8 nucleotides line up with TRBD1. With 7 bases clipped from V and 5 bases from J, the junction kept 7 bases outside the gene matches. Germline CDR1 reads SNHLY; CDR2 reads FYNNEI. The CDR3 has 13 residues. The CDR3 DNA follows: TGTGCCAGCACGCGGGCCAGGGGGCACGAGCAGTACTTC. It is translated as CASTRARGHEQYF.

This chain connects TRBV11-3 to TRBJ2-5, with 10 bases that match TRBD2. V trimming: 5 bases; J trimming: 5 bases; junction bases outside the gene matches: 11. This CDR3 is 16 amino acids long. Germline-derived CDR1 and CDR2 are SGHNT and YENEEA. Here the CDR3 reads CASSLHGLAAQETQYF. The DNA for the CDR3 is TGTGCCAGCAGCCTACACGGACTAGCGGCCCAGGAGACCCAGTACTTC.

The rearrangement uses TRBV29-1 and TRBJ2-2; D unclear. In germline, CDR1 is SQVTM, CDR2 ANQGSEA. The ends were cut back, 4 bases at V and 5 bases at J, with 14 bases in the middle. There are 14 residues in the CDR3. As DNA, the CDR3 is TGCAGCGTTGCCTCCGGTTTTGATACCGGGGAGCTGTTTTTT. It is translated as CSVASGFDTGELFF.

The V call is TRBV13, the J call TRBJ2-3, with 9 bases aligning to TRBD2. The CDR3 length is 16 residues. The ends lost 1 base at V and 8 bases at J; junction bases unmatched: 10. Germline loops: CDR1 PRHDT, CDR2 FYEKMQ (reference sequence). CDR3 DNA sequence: TGTGCCAGCAGCTTAGCCTCCCGCGGGGGGGCTGGTACGCAGTATTTT. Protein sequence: CASSLASRGGAGTQYF. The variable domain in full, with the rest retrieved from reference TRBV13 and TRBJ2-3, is AAGVIQSPRHLIKEKRETATLKCYPIPRHDTVYWYQQGPGQDPQFLISFYEKMQSDKGSIPDRFSAQQFSDYHSELNMSSLELGDSALYFCASSLASRGGAGTQYFGPGTRLTVL.

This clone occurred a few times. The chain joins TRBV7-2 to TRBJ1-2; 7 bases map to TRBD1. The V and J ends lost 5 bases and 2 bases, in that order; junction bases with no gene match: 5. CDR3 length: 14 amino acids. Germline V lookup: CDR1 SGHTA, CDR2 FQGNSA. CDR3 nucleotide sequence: TGTGCCAGCAGCCGGGACAGTGAAAACTATGGCTACACCTTC. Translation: CASSRDSENYGYTF.